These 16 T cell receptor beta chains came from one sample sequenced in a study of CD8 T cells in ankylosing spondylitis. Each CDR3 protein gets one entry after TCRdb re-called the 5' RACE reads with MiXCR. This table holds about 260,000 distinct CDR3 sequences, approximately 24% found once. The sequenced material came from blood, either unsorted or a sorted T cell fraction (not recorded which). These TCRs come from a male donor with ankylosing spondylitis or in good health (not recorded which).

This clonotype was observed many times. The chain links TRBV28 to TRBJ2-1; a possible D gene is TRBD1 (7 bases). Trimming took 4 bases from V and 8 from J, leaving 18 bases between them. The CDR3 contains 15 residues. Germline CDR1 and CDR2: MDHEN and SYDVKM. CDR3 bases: TGTGCCAGCAGTTCTTATGATGCCAGGGGGGATGAGCAGTTCTTC. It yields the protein CASSSYDARGDEQFF.

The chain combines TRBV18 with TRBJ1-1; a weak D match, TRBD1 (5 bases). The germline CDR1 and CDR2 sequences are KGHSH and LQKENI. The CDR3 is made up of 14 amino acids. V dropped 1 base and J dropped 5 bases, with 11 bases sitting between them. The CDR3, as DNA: TGTGCCAGCTCACCACGTGTGGGGGAAACTGAAGCTTTCTTT. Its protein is CASSPRVGETEAFF.

In DNA, the CDR3 is TGTGCCAGCAGCCCCTGGGTCCCCAGCACAGATACGCAGTATTTT. Protein sequence: CASSPWVPSTDTQYF. The rearrangement links TRBV5-6 to TRBJ2-3; D gene unclear. In germline, CDR1 is SGHDT, CDR2 YYEEEE. With 4 bases removed from V and 0 bases from J, the gap between germline ends came to 12 bases. The CDR3 loop spans 15 amino acids.

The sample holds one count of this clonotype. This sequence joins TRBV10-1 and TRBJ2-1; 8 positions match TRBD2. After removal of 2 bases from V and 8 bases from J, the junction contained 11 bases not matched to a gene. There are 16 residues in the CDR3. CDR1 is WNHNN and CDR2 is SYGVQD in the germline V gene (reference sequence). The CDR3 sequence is CASSERSGGAGDEQFF. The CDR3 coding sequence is TGCGCCAGCAGTGAGAGATCCGGGGGGGCGGGGGATGAGCAGTTCTTC.

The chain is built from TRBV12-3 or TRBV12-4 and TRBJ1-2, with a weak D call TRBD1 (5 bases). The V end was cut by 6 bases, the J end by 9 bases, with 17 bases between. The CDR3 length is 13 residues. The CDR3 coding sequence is TGTGCCAGCAGGGCTTCAAAACGGGGGAGCTACACCTTC. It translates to CASRASKRGSYTF.

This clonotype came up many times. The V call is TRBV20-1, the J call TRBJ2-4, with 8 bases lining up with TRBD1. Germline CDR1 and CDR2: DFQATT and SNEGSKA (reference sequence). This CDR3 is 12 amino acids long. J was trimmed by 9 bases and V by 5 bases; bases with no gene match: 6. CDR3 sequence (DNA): TGCAGTGCTGACAGGGGTGGCGGCATTCAGTACTTC. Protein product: CSADRGGGIQYF.

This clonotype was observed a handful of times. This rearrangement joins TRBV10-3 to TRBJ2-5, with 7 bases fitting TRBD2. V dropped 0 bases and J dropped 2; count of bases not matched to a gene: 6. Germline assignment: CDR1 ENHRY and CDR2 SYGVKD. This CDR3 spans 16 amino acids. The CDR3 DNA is TGTGCCATCAGTGAGTCGATAGCGGGTCAACAAGAGACCCAGTACTTC. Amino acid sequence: CAISESIAGQQETQYF.

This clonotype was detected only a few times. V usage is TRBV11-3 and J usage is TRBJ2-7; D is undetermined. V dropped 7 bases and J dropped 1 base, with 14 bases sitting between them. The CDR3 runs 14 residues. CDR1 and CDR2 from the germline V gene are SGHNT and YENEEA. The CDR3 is CASTLRAPSYEQYF. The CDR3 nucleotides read TGTGCCAGCACCCTCAGAGCCCCTTCCTACGAGCAGTACTTC.

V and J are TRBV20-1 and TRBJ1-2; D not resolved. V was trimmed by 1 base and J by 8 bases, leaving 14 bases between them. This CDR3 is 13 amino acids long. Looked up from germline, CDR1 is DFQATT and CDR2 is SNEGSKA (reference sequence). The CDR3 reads CSARVGLLLGYTF. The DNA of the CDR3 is TGCAGTGCTAGAGTTGGGCTCCTCTTGGGCTACACCTTC.

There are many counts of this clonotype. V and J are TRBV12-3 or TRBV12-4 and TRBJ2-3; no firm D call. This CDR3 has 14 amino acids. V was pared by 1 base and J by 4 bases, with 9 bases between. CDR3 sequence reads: CASSLGQAPDTQYF. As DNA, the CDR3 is TGTGCCAGCAGTTTAGGCCAAGCCCCAGATACGCAGTATTTT.

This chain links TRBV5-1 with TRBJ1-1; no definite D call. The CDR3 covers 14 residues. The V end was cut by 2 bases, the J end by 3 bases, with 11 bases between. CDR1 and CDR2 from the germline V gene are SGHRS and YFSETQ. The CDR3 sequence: CASSFSGSYTEAFF. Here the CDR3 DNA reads TGCGCCAGCAGCTTTTCGGGGAGTTACACTGAAGCTTTCTTT.

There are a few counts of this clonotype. DNA for the CDR3: TGTGCCAGCAGTCCTGACAATGAGCAGTTCTTC. It translates to CASSPDNEQFF. The V call is TRBV7-2, the J call TRBJ2-1; no definite D call. The CDR3 is 11 residues long. Between the trimmed V and J ends, which lost 6 bases and 5 bases, there was a span of 5 bases. Germline loops: CDR1 SGHTA, CDR2 FQGNSA.

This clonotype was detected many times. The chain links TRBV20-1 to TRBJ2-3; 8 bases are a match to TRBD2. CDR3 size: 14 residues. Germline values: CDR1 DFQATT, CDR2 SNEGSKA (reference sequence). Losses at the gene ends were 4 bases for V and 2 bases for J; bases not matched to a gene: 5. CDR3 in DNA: TGCAGTGCTATGGGACTAGAATCCACAGATACGCAGTATTTT. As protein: CSAMGLESTDTQYF.

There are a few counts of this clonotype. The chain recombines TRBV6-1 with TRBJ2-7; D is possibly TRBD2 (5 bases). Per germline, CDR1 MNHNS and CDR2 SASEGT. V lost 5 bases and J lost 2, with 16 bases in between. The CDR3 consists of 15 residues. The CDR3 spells CASSPQTRGTYEQYF. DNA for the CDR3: TGTGCCAGCAGTCCTCAAACCCGGGGAACCTACGAGCAGTACTTC.

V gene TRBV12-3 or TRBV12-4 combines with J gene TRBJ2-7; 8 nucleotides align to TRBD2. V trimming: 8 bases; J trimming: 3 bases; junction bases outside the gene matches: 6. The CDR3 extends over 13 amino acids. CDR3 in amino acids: CASQRGTYYEQYF. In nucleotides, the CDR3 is TGTGCCAGCCAGCGGGGGACCTACTACGAGCAGTACTTC.

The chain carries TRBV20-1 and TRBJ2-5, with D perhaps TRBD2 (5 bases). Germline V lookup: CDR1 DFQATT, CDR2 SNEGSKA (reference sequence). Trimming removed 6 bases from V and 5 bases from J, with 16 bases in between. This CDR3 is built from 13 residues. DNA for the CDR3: TGCAGTGCAAATTGGGATAGCGTCGAGACCCAGTACTTC. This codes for CSANWDSVETQYF.